This TCR beta chain was retrieved from a study of graft-versus-host responses after intestinal transplantation. Study details: Following induction with anti-thymocyte globulin, all recipients were given tacrolimus and steroids for 2 to 4 years.

Comments on this clone: Its matching antigen is unknown.

Here immunoSEQ multiplex PCR was the method, and the copy in TCRdb shows in-frame clones only, minus some. Counted here are about 97,000 clones, around 92% occurring once; the ten biggest clones make up roughly 0.2%. Germline values: CDR1 SGHTA, CDR2 FQGNSA. The CDR3 covers 19 residues. The trim removed 5 bases at V and 7 bases at J, leaving 18 bases unmatched. This TCR derives from a human donor who was the organ donor for an intestinal transplant. The sequencing used unstimulated CD4+ T cells sorted from spleen or lymph node cells, collected before transplant. The V gene is TRBV7-2, the J gene TRBJ2-3, with 13 bases that match TRBD2. CDR3 amino acids: CASSPTSGGAFGARYTQYF. The CDR3 DNA is TGTGCCAGCAGCCCTACTAGCGGGGGGGCCTTCGGGGCTAGGTATACGCAGTATTTT.